The clone carrying this T cell receptor (beta chain) was detected many times. Its matching antigen is unknown. Because this beta chain is a stray read in a library intended to capture alpha chains, its abundance should not be given much weight. The data originate from a study of spatial heterogeneity in lung cancer. On the study more broadly: There were consistently more beta-chain sequences detected than alpha-chain sequences.

Specified time point: sample taken at primary tumor resection. Sequencing was performed on whole RNA extracted from tumor and nontumor lung tissue, or from frozen PBMC, and the material was left unsorted. Donors were under 90 untreated early-stage non-small cell lung cancer patients. The CDR3 contains 12 residues. V lost 4 bases and J lost 5, with 8 bases in between. CDR1 SGHTA and CDR2 FQGNSA come from the germline V gene. Every individual TCR cDNA molecule carried its own unique molecular identifier, which allowed correction of PCR and sequencing errors. TCRdb reprocessed the 5' RACE reads via MiXCR and lists one record per CDR3 protein. Here the sample spans roughly 7,000 distinct CDR3 sequences, about 7.7% being singletons. Overall study results and limits: Follow-up blood showed ubiquitous expanded tumor TCRs less than blood at resection did.

The chain recombines TRBV7-2 with TRBJ2-5; D is undetermined. The material sequenced was PBMCs, taken at surgery. The origin of this receptor is a male donor with early-stage non-small cell lung cancer. CDR3 protein: CASSSYIETQYF. The CDR3 coding sequence is TGTGCCAGCAGCTCATACATTGAGACCCAGTACTTC.